Listed below are T cell receptor beta chains from one sample, sequenced in a study of blood T cells in healthy people across ages. TCRdb used MiXCR to reprocess the 5' RACE reads, holding one entry per CDR3 protein. The table lists roughly 1.6 million distinct CDR3 sequences, about 35% of them singletons, with about 11% in the top ten. The sequenced sample consisted of blood. These receptors originate from a woman in her thirties in good health. Both conserved end residues are part of each CDR3. The order of the fields is J gene, V gene, clone size, D gene, CDR3 DNA, CDR3 protein. D genes are given only for firm matches. Size tells how often a clone was seen (once, few, many) or the class of an expanded clone, and some rows leave it out.

TRBJ2-1 | TRBV24-1 | . | . | TGTGCCACCAGTGAGCTGATCGGGTCCAACTACAATGAGCAGTTCTTC | CATSELIGSNYNEQFF
TRBJ2-2 | TRBV11-2 | . | TRBD2 | TGTGCCAGCAGACCAGCGGGAGGAGCCAACACCGGGGAGCTGTTTTTT | CASRPAGGANTGELFF
TRBJ2-1 | TRBV6-5 | . | TRBD1 | TGTGCCAGCAGTTACTTCAGGGGGCCCAATGAGCAGTTCTTC | CASSYFRGPNEQFF
TRBJ1-1 | TRBV9 | . | TRBD1 | TGTGCCAGCAGCACACGTCCCGGGACAGGGCAGAGAACTGAAGCTTTCTTT | CASSTRPGTGQRTEAFF
TRBJ2-2 | TRBV10-3 | few | TRBD1 | TGTGCCATCAGTGAGTCGTGGGACAGGAGCGGGGAGCTGTTTTTT | CAISESWDRSGELFF
TRBJ1-5 | TRBV10-3 | . | TRBD1 | TGTGCCATCAGTGAGAAGGCGACAGGGCAAGTGGACGGCAATCAGCCCCAGCATTTT | CAISEKATGQVDGNQPQHF
TRBJ2-1 | TRBV3-1 | . | . | TGTGCCAGCAGCCAAGGAGTAGGGACGCTCAAAGAGACCCAGTTCTTC | CASSQGVGTLKETQFF
TRBJ1-1 | TRBV19 | . | . | TGTGCGACCAATGAGCCCGGACTGTACACTGAAGCTTTCTTT | CATNEPGLYTEAFF
TRBJ1-2 | TRBV4-1 | few | . | TGCGCCAGCAGCCAAGACTCGGCCAGGGGAAACTATGGCTACACCTTC | CASSQDSARGNYGYTF
TRBJ2-7 | TRBV20-1 | . | . | TGCAGTGCTAGAGACCCGACAGGAGGATCCTACGAGCAGTACTTC | CSARDPTGGSYEQYF
TRBJ2-6 | TRBV10-3 | . | TRBD1 | TGTGCCATCAGCGAGGCAGGGACAGGGGGCTCGAACAGCGTCCTGACTTTC | CAISEAGTGGSNSVLTF
TRBJ1-2 | TRBV6-4 | . | . | TGTGCCAGCAGTGACGGGCCTTATGGCTACACCTTC | CASSDGPYGYTF
TRBJ1-5 | TRBV5-1 | . | . | TGCGCCAGCAGTGAGGACAGCCATAATCAGCCCCAGCATTTT | CASSEDSHNQPQHF
TRBJ1-1 | TRBV30 | . | . | TGTGCCTGGAGTCCAACCCCGCGGACTGAAGCTTTCTTT | CAWSPTPRTEAFF
TRBJ1-1 | TRBV3-1 | . | TRBD1 | TGTGCCAGCAGCCAGGGACAGGGAAATGCTGGCACTGAAGCTTTCTTT | CASSQGQGNAGTEAFF
TRBJ2-7 | TRBV4-1 | . | TRBD1 | TGCGCCAGCAGCCAAGGTGGACAGGGAATGTGGGGCGAGCAGTACTTC | CASSQGGQGMWGEQYF
TRBJ2-1 | TRBV6-5 | few | . | TGTGCCAGTGGACCTTTAAGAGTGCGGGACAATGAGCAGTTCTTC | CASGPLRVRDNEQFF
TRBJ1-2 | TRBV2 | few | . | TGTGCCAGCAGTGAACGCGTGAGCTATGGCTACACCTTC | CASSERVSYGYTF
TRBJ1-1 | TRBV11-2 | . | . | TGTGCCAGCAGCTTTTCGATCGGGGATGAAGCTTTCTTT | CASSFSIGDEAFF
TRBJ2-2 | TRBV25-1 | . | TRBD1 | TGTGCCAGCACCGGACAGGGTATCTCTGGGGAGCTGTTTTTT | CASTGQGISGELFF
TRBJ2-2 | TRBV9 | few | TRBD2 | TGTGCCAGCAGCCCCAGAGGGATAAGCGGGGGGAACACCGGGGAGCTGTTTTTT | CASSPRGISGGNTGELFF
TRBJ2-3 | TRBV9 | . | TRBD2 | TGTGCCAGCAGCTCGCACGGGGGGGCTAGCACAGATACGCAGTATTTT | CASSSHGGASTDTQYF
TRBJ2-3 | TRBV12-3/TRBV12-4 | few | . | TGTGCCAGCAGATCCTTAATTTCGAGCACAGATACGCAGTATTTT | CASRSLISSTDTQYF
TRBJ2-4 | TRBV6-8 | . | . | TGTGCCAGCAGTTACTCCAACCTTGTTAGCAGGATGAGAAACATTCAGTACTTC | CASSYSNLVSRMRNIQYF
TRBJ1-2 | TRBV9 | few | . | TGTGCCAGCAGCTCCCAAGAGGGGAATAGTGGCTACACCTTC | CASSSQEGNSGYTF
TRBJ2-7 | TRBV27 | few | . | TGTGCCAGCAGTTTGGGGGTTCACTACGAGCAGTACTTC | CASSLGVHYEQYF
TRBJ1-1 | TRBV27 | few | TRBD1 | TGTGCCAGCAGTCCAAGGGCCAATGGACAGGGTGTCCCTGAAGCTTTCTTT | CASSPRANGQGVPEAFF
TRBJ1-4 | TRBV5-8 | . | . | TGTGCCAGCAGCCGACAGGTGACAACTAATGAAAAACTGTTTTTT | CASSRQVTTNEKLFF
TRBJ2-5 | TRBV6-5 | few | TRBD2 | TGTGCCAGCAGTTCCCCTACTAGCGGGGGCCAACTGGGGACCCAGTACTTC | CASSSPTSGGQLGTQYF
TRBJ2-6 | TRBV5-6 | . | TRBD1 | TGTGCCAGCAGCCCTCTGGGGACAGGCCTGGGGGCCAACGTCCTGACTTTC | CASSPLGTGLGANVLTF
TRBJ2-7 | TRBV5-1 | . | . | TGCGCCAGCAGCTTCCCACCCGGGACTGGGGCGAATAGCTCCTACGAGCAGTACTTC | CASSFPPGTGANSSYEQYF
TRBJ2-1 | TRBV10-3 | few | . | TGTGCACCCCGACAGGCCGTTAATGAGCAGTTCTTC | CAPRQAVNEQFF
TRBJ2-3 | TRBV10-3 | . | . | TGTGCCATCATGTCGGAGAGCACAGATACGCAGTATTTT | CAIMSESTDTQYF
TRBJ2-7 | TRBV5-1 | many | . | TGCGCCAGCAGCCCCCGAACCGACAGAAGCCGGCAGTACTTC | CASSPRTDRSRQYF
TRBJ2-6 | TRBV12-3/TRBV12-4 | many | . | TGTGCCAGCAGGCAGGGCCTCTCTGGGGCCAACGTCCTGACTTTC | CASRQGLSGANVLTF
TRBJ2-2 | TRBV4-2 | . | . | TGTGCCAGCAGCCAAGATAACCCCATCTGGACCGGGGAGCTGTTTTTT | CASSQDNPIWTGELFF
TRBJ2-3 | TRBV20-1 | . | TRBD2 | TGCAGTGCTAGGGCCCCTAGCGGGAGGACAGATACGCAGTATTTT | CSARAPSGRTDTQYF
TRBJ2-1 | TRBV6-1 | few | TRBD2 | TGTGCCAGCAAGCGTCCGGGACTAGCGCTTTCCTACGATGAGCAGTTCTTC | CASKRPGLALSYDEQFF
TRBJ2-7 | TRBV9 | . | TRBD2 | TGTGCCAGCAGCCGGGGGGGTTCGAACGAGCAGTACTTC | CASSRGGSNEQYF
TRBJ1-5 | TRBV7-9 | few | . | TGTGCCAGCAGCTTAGCTACAGATGATCAGCCCCAGCATTTT | CASSLATDDQPQHF
TRBJ2-5 | TRBV6-6 | many | TRBD2 | TGTGCCAGCAGCCTAGCGGGGGGACAGACCCAGTACTTC | CASSLAGGQTQYF
TRBJ1-4 | TRBV3-1 | . | . | TGTGCCAGCAGCTTCGGTTATTCCGCAACTAATGAAAAACTGTTTTTT | CASSFGYSATNEKLFF
TRBJ2-7 | TRBV9 | . | TRBD1 | TGTGCCAGCAGCGATAGCGGACAGGGTAGTTCCTACGAGCAGTACTTC | CASSDSGQGSSYEQYF
TRBJ2-7 | TRBV7-3 | . | TRBD1 | TGTGCCAGCAGCTTAGGAGCAGGGGGTATGGACGAGCAGTACTTC | CASSLGAGGMDEQYF
TRBJ1-2 | TRBV6-1 | . | . | TGTGCCAGCAGTGACGTGGCCGGCTATGGCTACACCTTC | CASSDVAGYGYTF
TRBJ2-1 | TRBV28 | . | . | TGTGCCAGCAGCTCCTTTCAGGAATACAATGAGCGGTTCTTC | CASSSFQEYNERFF
TRBJ2-5 | TRBV28 | many | . | TGTGCCAGCAGCCCTATAGGGGGCCAAGAGACCCAGTACTTC | CASSPIGGQETQYF
TRBJ1-2 | TRBV7-9 | . | . | TGTACCAGCAGCTGGGGAGAGAACTATGGCTACACCTTC | CTSSWGENYGYTF
TRBJ2-7 | TRBV20-1 | . | . | TGCAGTGCTAGACTCTCCATCCGTTCCTACGAGCAGTACTTC | CSARLSIRSYEQYF
TRBJ2-1 | TRBV28 | . | TRBD1 | TGTGCCAGCAGGGTGGACAGGGGCGTGGGTGAGCAGTTCTTC | CASRVDRGVGEQFF
TRBJ2-1 | TRBV11-2 | . | TRBD2 | TGTGCCAGCAGCGGTTGGGGAGGGCGCCTGGGGAATGAGCAGTTCTTC | CASSGWGGRLGNEQFF
TRBJ2-1 | TRBV27 | . | . | TGTGCCAGCAGTTTGGGGGACATCGTCAACAATGAGCAGTTCTTC | CASSLGDIVNNEQFF
TRBJ2-5 | TRBV7-6 | . | . | TGTGCCAGCAGCTTACCGGGGGTAGGCGAGACCCAGTACTTC | CASSLPGVGETQYF
TRBJ2-7 | TRBV9 | . | TRBD1 | TGTGCCAGCAGTGTGGCAGGGGGCTGGTACGAGCAGTACTTC | CASSVAGGWYEQYF
TRBJ2-5 | TRBV7-6 | . | . | TGTGCCAGCAGCACCCGACTAGGCCTGCAAGAGACCCAGTACTTC | CASSTRLGLQETQYF
TRBJ2-3 | TRBV5-1 | few | TRBD2 | TGCGCCAGCAGCTTCGGGGGGACGGACGGAGATACGCAGTATTTT | CASSFGGTDGDTQYF
TRBJ2-2 | TRBV2 | few | . | TGTGCCAGCAGTGATGGGTCGGGGGGCCGGTTGACCGGGGAGCTGTTTTTT | CASSDGSGGRLTGELFF
TRBJ1-5 | TRBV28 | . | . | TGTGCCAGCAACAATAGGGCCCCCAATCAGCCCCAGCATTTT | CASNNRAPNQPQHF
TRBJ1-6 | TRBV11-2 | . | TRBD1 | TGTGCCAGCAGCGCCGACAGGGTATCTAAAGTTAGGAATTCACCCCTCCACTTT | CASSADRVSKVRNSPLHF